This T cell receptor beta chain was identified in a study of tumor and adjacent non-tumor tissue in lung cancer. This clonotype has only a few counts. A much larger clone sits a single nucleotide away, making a read error possible. This is likely a read error, given that the CDR3 carries no conserved phenylalanine or tryptophan at its end. No cell sorting was done before RNA was extracted from the tissue. The normal lung tissue was taken more than 3 cm from the tumor edge. A modified ARM-PCR protocol with three rounds of nested PCR amplified TCRbeta. TCRdb passed the multiplex PCR reads through MiXCR, listing each CDR3 protein once. The table includes 75,000 to 95,000 distinct CDR3 sequences, under 80% detected once. This clonotype was sampled from a woman aged 45-60 years with non-small cell lung cancer. What was sequenced was distant non-tumor lung tissue.

The CDR3 reads CASSGQGAWETQYY. The CDR3 bases are TGTGCCAGCAGCGGACAGGGGGCCTGGGAGACCCAGTACTAC. This chain uses TRBV12-3 or TRBV12-4 with TRBJ2-5, with TRBD1 matching 11 bases. The CDR3 length is 14 residues. The ends lost 6 bases at V and 5 bases at J; junction bases unmatched: 5.